This T cell receptor (beta chain) was identified during a study of early T cells in non-severe SARS-CoV-2 infection. Study-level background: Bulk RNA taken from unsorted whole blood was sequenced, leaving chains unpaired.

MiXCR, run by TCRdb on the 5' RACE reads, gives a single entry per CDR3 protein. The profile covers 99,000 or so distinct CDR3 sequences, with approximately 17% appearing a single time and roughly 1.2% taken by the ten largest. The germline V and J ends were trimmed by 7 bases and 14 bases, with 15 bases remaining between them. The CDR3 is 12 amino acids. The V gene's germline CDR1 is MDHEN and CDR2 SYDVKM. The source is an adult who was a healthcare worker with PCR-confirmed SARS-CoV-2 infection or an uninfected control (not recorded which). V usage is TRBV28 and J usage is TRBJ1-6; unclear D gene. The sample taken for sequencing was whole blood. CDR3 loop: CASTQFRLALHF. The CDR3 DNA sequence: TGTGCCAGCACCCAATTCAGGCTGGCCCTCCACTTT.